Listed below are T cell receptor beta chains from one sample, sequenced in a study of read filtering for tumor transcriptome and immune sequencing. TCRdb re-derived calls from the reads in MiXCR, one entry per CDR3 protein. The sample contains roughly 56,000 distinct CDR3 sequences, 15% to 25% of which appear only once. The sequencing sample was made of a population of CD138-negative cells sorted from bone marrow. Receptors were obtained from a donor aged 40 or older with multiple myeloma. Both conserved end residues are trimmed from each CDR3. The size entry is marked missing in some rows and otherwise reads once, few, many or a size class.

clone size: many
V gene: TRBV7-6
CDR3 length: 11
CDR3 protein: ASSLGPSYEQY

clone size: many
V gene: TRBV18
CDR3 length: 12
CDR3 protein: ASSPRTGTYEQY

clone size: few
V gene: TRBV20-1
CDR3 length: 13
CDR3 protein: SARDGFGRGQPQH

clone size: many
V gene: TRBV11-2
CDR3 length: 12
CDR3 protein: ASSQNVGVHEQY

clone size: many
V gene: TRBV12-3/TRBV12-4
CDR3 length: 11
CDR3 protein: ASGRRNNNEQF

clone size: few
V gene: TRBV19
CDR3 length: 12
CDR3 protein: ASSHTYSTDTQY

clone size: many
V gene: TRBV28
CDR3 length: 16
CDR3 protein: ASSFPPEGTVHTGELF

clone size: many
V gene: TRBV15
CDR3 length: 13
CDR3 protein: ATSRNRDNNQPQH

clone size: many
V gene: TRBV6-5
CDR3 length: 11
CDR3 protein: ASRADRAGIQY

clone size: many
V gene: TRBV19
CDR3 length: 14
CDR3 protein: ASTRNPGLADNEQF

clone size: many
V gene: TRBV28
CDR3 length: 10
CDR3 protein: ASRPQGDEQY

clone size: many
V gene: TRBV7-8
CDR3 length: 14
CDR3 protein: ASSSRDSLNTDTQY

clone size: -
V gene: TRBV5-1
CDR3 length: 12
CDR3 protein: ASSLEAGKETQY

clone size: many
V gene: TRBV5-1
CDR3 length: 11
CDR3 protein: ASSLVMNTEAF

clone size: many
V gene: TRBV19
CDR3 length: 11
CDR3 protein: ASTLQGGTEAF

clone size: many
V gene: TRBV20-1
CDR3 length: 9
CDR3 protein: SATGPQPQH

clone size: -
V gene: TRBV5-1
CDR3 length: 18
CDR3 protein: ASSRPGTSGRAFTLSEQF

clone size: medium-sized
V gene: TRBV20-1
CDR3 length: 12
CDR3 protein: SASEAGKGNEQF

clone size: many
V gene: TRBV6-1
CDR3 length: 13
CDR3 protein: ASSEAPDRAGEQY

clone size: -
V gene: TRBV11-1
CDR3 length: 15
CDR3 protein: ASSFLGTSGAYNEQF

clone size: few
V gene: TRBV18
CDR3 length: 11
CDR3 protein: ASSPGAGEKPF

clone size: -
V gene: TRBV6-1
CDR3 length: 14
CDR3 protein: ASTLQGAKGGTEAF

clone size: many
V gene: TRBV27
CDR3 length: 11
CDR3 protein: ASSSGAQETQY

clone size: many
V gene: TRBV11-2
CDR3 length: 12
CDR3 protein: ASSFGPNYNEQF

clone size: -
V gene: TRBV20-1
CDR3 length: 12
CDR3 protein: SARDGQRGQPQH

clone size: medium-sized
V gene: TRBV2
CDR3 length: 13
CDR3 protein: ASSSSGRGYNEQF

clone size: many
V gene: TRBV20-1
CDR3 length: 13
CDR3 protein: SAAGDAGGRDTQY

clone size: -
V gene: TRBV5-1
CDR3 length: 14
CDR3 protein: ASSLSGIAGGEEQF

clone size: many
V gene: TRBV12-3/TRBV12-4
CDR3 length: 12
CDR3 protein: ASSLFGGIDGYT

clone size: many
V gene: TRBV7-8
CDR3 length: 13
CDR3 protein: ASSPGTRNTGELF

clone size: many
V gene: TRBV19
CDR3 length: 13
CDR3 protein: ASREGGANTGELF

clone size: many
V gene: TRBV12-3/TRBV12-4
CDR3 length: 12
CDR3 protein: ASSPFGGHEKLF

clone size: many
V gene: TRBV20-1
CDR3 length: 12
CDR3 protein: SARDPWKIYGYT